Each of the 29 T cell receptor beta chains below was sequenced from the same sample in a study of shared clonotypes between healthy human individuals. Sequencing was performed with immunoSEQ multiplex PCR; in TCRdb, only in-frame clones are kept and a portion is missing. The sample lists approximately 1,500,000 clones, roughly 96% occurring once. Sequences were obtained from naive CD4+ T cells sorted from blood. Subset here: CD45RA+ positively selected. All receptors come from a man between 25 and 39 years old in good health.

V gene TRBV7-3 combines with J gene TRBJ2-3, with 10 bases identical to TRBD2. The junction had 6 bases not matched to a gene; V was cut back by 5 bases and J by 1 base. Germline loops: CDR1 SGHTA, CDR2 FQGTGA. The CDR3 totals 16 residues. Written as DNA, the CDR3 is TGTGCCAGCAGCCTTACCGGGACTAGCGGCACAGATACGCAGTATTTT. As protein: CASSLTGTSGTDTQYF.

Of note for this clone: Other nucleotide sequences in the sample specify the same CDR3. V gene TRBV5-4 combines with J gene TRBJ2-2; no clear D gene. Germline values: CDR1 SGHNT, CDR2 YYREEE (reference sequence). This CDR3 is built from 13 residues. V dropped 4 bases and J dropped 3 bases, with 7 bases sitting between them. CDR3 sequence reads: CASSPQDTGELFF. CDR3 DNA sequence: TGTGCCAGCAGCCCCCAGGACACCGGGGAGCTGTTTTTT.

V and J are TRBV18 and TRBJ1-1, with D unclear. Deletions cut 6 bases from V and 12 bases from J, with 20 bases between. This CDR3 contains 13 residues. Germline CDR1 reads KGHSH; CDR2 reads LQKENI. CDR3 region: CASSPELRVNTFF. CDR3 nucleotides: TGTGCCAGCTCGCCCGAATTACGGGTGAACACTTTCTTT.

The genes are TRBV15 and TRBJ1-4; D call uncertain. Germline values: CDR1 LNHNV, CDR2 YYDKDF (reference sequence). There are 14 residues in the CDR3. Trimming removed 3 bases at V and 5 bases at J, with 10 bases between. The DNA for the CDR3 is TGTGCCACCAGCAGTAGGGAATTGAATGAAAAACTGTTTTTT. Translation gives CATSSRELNEKLFF.

The CDR3 region has the DNA TGTGCCTGCTTGTCGGAGGGAGGGGGGGAAGCTTTCTTT. It is translated as CACLSEGGGEAFF. The chain carries TRBV11-3 and TRBJ1-1; possibly TRBD1 for D (6 bases). The CDR3 sequence is 13 residues long. With 11 bases removed from V and 8 bases from J, the gap between germline ends came to 21 bases. The germline V gene encodes CDR1 SGHNT and CDR2 YENEEA.

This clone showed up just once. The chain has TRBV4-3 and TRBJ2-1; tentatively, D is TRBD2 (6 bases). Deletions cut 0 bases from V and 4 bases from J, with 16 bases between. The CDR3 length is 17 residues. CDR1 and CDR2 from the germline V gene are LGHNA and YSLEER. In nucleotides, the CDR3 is TGCGCCAGCAGCCAAGACCGATTGGCGGGACCTTACAATGAGCAGTTCTTC. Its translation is CASSQDRLAGPYNEQFF.

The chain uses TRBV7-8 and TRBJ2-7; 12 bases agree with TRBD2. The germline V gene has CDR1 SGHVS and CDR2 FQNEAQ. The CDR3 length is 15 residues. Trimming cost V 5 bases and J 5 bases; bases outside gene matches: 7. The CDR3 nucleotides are TGTGCCAGCAGCCCTAGCGGGAGGGCCCGCCACGAGCAGTACTTC. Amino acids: CASSPSGRARHEQYF. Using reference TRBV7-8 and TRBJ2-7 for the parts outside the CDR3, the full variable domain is GAGVSQSPRYKVAKRGQDVALRCDPISGHVSLFWYQQALGQGPEFLTYFQNEAQLDKSGLPSDRFFAERPEGSVSTLKIQRTQQEDSAVYLCASSPSGRARHEQYFGPGTRLTVT.

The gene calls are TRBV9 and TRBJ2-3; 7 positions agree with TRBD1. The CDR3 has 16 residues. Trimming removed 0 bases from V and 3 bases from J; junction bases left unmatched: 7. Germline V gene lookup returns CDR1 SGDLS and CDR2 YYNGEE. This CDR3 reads CASSVGWGQMTDTQYF. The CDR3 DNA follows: TGTGCCAGCAGCGTAGGTTGGGGACAGATGACAGATACGCAGTATTTT.

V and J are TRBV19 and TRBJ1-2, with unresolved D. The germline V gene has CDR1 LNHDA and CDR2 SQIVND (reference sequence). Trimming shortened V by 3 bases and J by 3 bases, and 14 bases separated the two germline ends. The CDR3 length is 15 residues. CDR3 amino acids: CASSIAGIGYYGYTF. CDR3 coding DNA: TGTGCCAGTAGTATCGCGGGGATTGGCTACTATGGCTACACCTTC.

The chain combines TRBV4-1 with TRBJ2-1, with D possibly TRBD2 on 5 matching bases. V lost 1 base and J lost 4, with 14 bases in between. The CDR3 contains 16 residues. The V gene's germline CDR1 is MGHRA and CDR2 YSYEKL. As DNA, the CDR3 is TGCGCCAGCAGCCAAGTACTCGAACGGGGTTACAATGAGCAGTTCTTC. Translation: CASSQVLERGYNEQFF.

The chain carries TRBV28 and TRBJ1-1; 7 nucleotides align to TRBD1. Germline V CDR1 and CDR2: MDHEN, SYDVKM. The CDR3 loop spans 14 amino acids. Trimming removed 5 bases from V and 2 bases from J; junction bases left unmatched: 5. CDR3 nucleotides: TGTGCCAGCAGTGCACAGGGGTTCAACACTGAAGCTTTCTTT. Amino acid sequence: CASSAQGFNTEAFF.

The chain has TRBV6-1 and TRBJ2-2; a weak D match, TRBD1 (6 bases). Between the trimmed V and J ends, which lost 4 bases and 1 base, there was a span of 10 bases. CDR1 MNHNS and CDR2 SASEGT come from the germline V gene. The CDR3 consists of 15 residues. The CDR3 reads CASSVGHRNTGELFF. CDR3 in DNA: TGTGCCAGCAGTGTGGGACATAGGAACACCGGGGAGCTGTTTTTT.

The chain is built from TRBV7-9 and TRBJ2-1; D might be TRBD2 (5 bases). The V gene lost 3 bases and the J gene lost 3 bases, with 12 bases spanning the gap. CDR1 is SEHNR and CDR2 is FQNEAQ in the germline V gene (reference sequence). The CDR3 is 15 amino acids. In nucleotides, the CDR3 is TGTGCCAGCAGCTTCGGGCGGGCCAGCTACAATGAGCAGTTCTTC. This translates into CASSFGRASYNEQFF.

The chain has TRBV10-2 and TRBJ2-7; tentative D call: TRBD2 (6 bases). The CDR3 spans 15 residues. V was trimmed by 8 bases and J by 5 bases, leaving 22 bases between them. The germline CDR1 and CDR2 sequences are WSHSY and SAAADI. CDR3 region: CASGLKTRRYDEQYF. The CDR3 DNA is TGCGCCAGCGGCTTAAAGACTAGGCGGTACGACGAGCAGTACTTC.

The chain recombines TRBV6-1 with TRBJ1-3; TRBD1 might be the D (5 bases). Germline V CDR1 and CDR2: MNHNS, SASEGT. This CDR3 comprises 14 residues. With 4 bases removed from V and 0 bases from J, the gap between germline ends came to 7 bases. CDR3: CASSAGISGNTIYF. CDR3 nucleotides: TGTGCCAGCAGTGCAGGGATCTCTGGAAACACCATATATTTT.

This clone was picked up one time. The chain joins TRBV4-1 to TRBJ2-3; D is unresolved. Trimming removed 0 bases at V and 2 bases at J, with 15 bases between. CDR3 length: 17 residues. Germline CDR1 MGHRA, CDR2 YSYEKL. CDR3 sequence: CASSQEGPPGNTDTQYF. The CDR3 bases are TGCGCCAGCAGCCAAGAAGGGCCCCCTGGGAACACAGATACGCAGTATTTT.

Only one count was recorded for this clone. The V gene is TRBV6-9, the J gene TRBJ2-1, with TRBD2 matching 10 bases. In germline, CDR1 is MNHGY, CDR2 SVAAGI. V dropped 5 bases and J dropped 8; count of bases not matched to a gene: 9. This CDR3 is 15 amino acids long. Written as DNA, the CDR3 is TGTGCCAGCAGTCATGGGGCTAGCGGGAGCGATGAGCAGTTCTTC. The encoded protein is CASSHGASGSDEQFF.

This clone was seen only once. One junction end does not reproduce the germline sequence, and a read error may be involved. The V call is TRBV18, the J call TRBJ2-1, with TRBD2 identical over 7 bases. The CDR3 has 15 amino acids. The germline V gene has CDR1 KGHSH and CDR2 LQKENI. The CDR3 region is CASSPQQRGRNEQFF. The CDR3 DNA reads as TGTGCCAGCTCTCCACAACAGCGGGGCAGGAATGAGCAGTTCTTC. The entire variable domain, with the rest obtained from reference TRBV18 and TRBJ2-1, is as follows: NAGVMQNPRHLVRRRGQEARLRCSPMKGHSHVYWYRQLPEEGLKFMVYLQKENIIDESGMPKERFSAEFPKEGPSILRIQQVVRGDSAAYFCASSPQQRGRNEQFFGPGTRLTVL.

The DNA of the CDR3 is TGTGCCAGCAGCTTAGACAGGCTGAACACTGAAGCTTTCTTT. Its translation is CASSLDRLNTEAFF. The chain joins TRBV7-8 to TRBJ1-1, with a tentative D call TRBD1 (5 bases). Germline assignment: CDR1 SGHVS and CDR2 FQNEAQ. This CDR3 is built from 14 residues. V was clipped by 1 base and J by 0 bases, with 6 bases between them.

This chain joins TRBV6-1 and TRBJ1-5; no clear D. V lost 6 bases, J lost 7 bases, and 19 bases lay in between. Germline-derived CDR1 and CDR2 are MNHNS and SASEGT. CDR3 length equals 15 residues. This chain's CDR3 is CASRVGSEGGQPQHF. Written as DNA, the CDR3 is TGTGCCAGCAGGGTCGGATCGGAGGGCGGGCAGCCCCAGCATTTT.

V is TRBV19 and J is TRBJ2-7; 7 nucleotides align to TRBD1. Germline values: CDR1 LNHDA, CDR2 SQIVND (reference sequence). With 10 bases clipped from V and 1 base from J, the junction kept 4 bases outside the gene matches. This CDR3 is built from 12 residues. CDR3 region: CATRDRSYEQYF. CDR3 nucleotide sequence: TGTGCCACACGGGACAGATCCTACGAGCAGTACTTC.

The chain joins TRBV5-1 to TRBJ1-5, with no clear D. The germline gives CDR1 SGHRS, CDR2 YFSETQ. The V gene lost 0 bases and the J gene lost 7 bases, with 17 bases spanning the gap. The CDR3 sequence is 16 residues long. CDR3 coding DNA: TGCGCCAGCAGCTTGGGGGGATCCCCATCGGACCAGCCCCAGCATTTT. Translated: CASSLGGSPSDQPQHF. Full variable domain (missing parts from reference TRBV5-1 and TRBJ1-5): KAGVTQTPRYLIKTRGQQVTLSCSPISGHRSVSWYQQTPGQGLQFLFEYFSETQRNKGNFPGRFSGRQFSNSRSEMNVSTLELGDSALYLCASSLGGSPSDQPQHFGDGTRLSIL.

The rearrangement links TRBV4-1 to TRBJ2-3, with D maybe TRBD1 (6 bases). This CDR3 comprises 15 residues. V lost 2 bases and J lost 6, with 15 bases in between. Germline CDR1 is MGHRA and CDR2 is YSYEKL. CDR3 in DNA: TGCGCCAGCAGCCAATTGACAGGAGGATCTGATACGCAGTATTTT. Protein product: CASSQLTGGSDTQYF.

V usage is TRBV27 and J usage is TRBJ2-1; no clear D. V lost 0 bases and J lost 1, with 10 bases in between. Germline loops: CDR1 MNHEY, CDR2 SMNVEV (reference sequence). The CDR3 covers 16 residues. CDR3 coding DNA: TGTGCCAGCAGTTTATCGCGTACGAGGTCCTACAATGAGCAGTTCTTC. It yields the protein CASSLSRTRSYNEQFF.

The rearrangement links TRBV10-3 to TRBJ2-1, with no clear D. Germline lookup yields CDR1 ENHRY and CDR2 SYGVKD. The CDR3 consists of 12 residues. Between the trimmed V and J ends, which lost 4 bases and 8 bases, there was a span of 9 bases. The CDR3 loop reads CAISGPTDEQFF. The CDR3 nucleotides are TGTGCCATCAGTGGACCAACGGATGAGCAGTTCTTC.

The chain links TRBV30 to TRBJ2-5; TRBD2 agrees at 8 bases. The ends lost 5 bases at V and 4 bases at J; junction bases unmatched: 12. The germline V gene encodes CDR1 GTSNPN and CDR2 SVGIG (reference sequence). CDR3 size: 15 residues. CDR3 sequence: CAWGRGSGSGETQYF. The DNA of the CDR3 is TGTGCCTGGGGGAGAGGGAGCGGGAGTGGAGAGACCCAGTACTTC. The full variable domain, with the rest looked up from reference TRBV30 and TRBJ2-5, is SQTIHQWPATLVQPVGSPLSLECTVEGTSNPNLYWYRQAAGRGLQLLFYSVGIGQISSEVPQNLSASRPQDRQFILSSKKLLLSDSGFYLCAWGRGSGSGETQYFGPGTRLLVL.

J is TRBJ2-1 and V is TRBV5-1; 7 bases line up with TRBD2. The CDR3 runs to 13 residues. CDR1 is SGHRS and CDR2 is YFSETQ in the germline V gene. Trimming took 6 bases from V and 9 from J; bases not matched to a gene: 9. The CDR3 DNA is TGCGCCAGCAACAGCGGGACCGACGGTGAGCAGTTCTTC. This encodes CASNSGTDGEQFF.

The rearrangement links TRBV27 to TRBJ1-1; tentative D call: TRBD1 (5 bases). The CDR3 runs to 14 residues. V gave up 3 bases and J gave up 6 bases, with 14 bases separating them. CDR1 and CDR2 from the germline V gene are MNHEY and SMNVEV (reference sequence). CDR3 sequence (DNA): TGTGCCAGCAGTTTTTCAGGGAGGGGTTCTGAAGCTTTCTTT. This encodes CASSFSGRGSEAFF.

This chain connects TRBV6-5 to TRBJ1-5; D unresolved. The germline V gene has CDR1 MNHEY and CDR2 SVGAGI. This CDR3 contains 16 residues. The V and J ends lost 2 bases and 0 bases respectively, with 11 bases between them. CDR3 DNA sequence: TGTGCCAGCAGTTACCGGGCAGAGAATAGCAATCAGCCCCAGCATTTT. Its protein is CASSYRAENSNQPQHF.